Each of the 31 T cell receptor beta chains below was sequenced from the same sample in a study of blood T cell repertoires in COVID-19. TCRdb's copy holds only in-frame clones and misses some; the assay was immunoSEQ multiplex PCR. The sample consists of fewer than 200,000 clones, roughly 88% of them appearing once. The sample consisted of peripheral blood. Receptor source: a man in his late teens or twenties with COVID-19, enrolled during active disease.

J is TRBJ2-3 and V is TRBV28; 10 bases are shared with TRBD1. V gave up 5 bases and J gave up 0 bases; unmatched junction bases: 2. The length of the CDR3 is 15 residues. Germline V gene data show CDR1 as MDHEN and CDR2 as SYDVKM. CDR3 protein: CASSGDRGSTDTQYF. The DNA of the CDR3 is TGTGCCAGCAGTGGGGACAGGGGTAGCACAGATACGCAGTATTTT.

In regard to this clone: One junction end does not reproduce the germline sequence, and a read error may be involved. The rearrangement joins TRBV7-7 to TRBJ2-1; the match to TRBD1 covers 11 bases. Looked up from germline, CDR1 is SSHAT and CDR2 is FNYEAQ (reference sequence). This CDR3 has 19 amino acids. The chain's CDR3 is CASSPGWTGGAATYNEQFF. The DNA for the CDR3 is TGTGCTAGCAGCCCTGGTTGGACAGGGGGCGCCGCGACGTACAATGAGCAGTTCTTC.

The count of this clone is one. This CDR3 reads CASSDLTDTQYF. The CDR3 DNA sequence: TGTGCCAGCAGTGACTTAACAGATACGCAGTATTTT. The chain carries TRBV28 and TRBJ2-3; unclear D gene. V was clipped by 5 bases and J by 3 bases, with 6 bases between them. The germline V gene encodes CDR1 MDHEN and CDR2 SYDVKM. The CDR3 loop spans 12 amino acids.

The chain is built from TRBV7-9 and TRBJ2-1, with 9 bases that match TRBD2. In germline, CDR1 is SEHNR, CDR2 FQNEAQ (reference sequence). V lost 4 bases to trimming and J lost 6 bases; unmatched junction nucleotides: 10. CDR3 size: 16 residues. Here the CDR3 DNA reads TGTGCCAGCAGCTCGGGACTAGCAGGTCCCCGCAATGAGCAGTTCTTC. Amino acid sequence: CASSSGLAGPRNEQFF. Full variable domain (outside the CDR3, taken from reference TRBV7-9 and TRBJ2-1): DTGVSQNPRHKITKRGQNVTFRCDPISEHNRLYWYRQTLGQGPEFLTYFQNEAQLEKSRLLSDRFSAERPKGSFSTLEIQRTEQGDSAMYLCASSSGLAGPRNEQFFGPGTRLTVL.

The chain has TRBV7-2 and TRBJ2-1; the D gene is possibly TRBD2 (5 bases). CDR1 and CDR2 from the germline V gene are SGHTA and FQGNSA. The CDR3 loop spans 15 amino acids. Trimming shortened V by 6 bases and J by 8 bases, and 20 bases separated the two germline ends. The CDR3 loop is CASRIRRNEYDEQFF. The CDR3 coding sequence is TGTGCCAGCAGAATTAGGAGGAACGAGTACGATGAGCAGTTCTTC.

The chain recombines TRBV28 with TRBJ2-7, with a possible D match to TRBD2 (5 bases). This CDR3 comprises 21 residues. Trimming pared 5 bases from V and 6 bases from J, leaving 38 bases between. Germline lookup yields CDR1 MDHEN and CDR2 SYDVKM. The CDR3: CASSTSFEDFSGGLPLSEQYF. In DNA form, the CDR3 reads TGTGCCAGCAGTACCAGCTTCGAGGACTTCAGCGGAGGTTTACCCCTCTCCGAGCAGTACTTC.

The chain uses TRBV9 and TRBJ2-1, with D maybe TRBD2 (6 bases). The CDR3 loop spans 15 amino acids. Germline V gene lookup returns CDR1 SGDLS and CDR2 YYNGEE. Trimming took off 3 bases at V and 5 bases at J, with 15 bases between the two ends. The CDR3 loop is CASSGRRGTHNEQFF. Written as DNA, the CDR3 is TGTGCCAGCAGCGGAAGGCGGGGCACCCACAATGAGCAGTTCTTC.

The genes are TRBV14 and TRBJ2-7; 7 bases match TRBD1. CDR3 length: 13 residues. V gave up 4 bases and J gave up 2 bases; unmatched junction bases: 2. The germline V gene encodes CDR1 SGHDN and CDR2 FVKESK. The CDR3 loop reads CASSRDSAYEQYF. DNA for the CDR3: TGTGCCAGCAGCCGGGACAGCGCCTACGAGCAGTACTTC.

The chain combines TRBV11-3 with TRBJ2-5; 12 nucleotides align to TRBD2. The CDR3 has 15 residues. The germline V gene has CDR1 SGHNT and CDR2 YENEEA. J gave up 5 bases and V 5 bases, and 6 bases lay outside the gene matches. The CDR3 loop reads CASSPRTSGIETQYF. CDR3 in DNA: TGTGCCAGCAGCCCTCGGACTAGCGGGATTGAGACCCAGTACTTC.

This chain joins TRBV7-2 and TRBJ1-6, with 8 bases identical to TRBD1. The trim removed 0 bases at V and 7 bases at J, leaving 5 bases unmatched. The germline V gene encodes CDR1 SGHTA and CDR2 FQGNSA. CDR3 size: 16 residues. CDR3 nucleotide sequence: TGTGCCAGCAGCTTAGCCGGGACAGGCCCAAATTCACCCCTCCACTTT. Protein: CASSLAGTGPNSPLHF. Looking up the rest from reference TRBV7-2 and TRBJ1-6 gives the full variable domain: GAGVSQSPSNKVTEKGKDVELRCDPISGHTALYWYRQSLGQGLEFLIYFQGNSAPDKSGLPSDRFSAERTGGSVSTLTIQRTQQEDSAVYLCASSLAGTGPNSPLHFGNGTRLTVT.

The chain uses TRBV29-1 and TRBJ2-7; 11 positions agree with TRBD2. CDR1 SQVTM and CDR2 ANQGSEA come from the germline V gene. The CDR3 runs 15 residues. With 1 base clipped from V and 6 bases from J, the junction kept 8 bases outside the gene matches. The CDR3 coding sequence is TGCAGCGTTGAAGTCCCGGGACTAGCGGTGGGCGAGCAGTACTTC. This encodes CSVEVPGLAVGEQYF.

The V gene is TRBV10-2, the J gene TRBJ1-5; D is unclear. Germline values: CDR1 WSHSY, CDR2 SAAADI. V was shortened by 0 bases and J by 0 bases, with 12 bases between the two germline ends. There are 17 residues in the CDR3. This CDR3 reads CASSESNGVASNQPQHF. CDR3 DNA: TGCGCCAGCAGTGAGTCGAACGGAGTGGCTAGCAATCAGCCCCAGCATTTT.

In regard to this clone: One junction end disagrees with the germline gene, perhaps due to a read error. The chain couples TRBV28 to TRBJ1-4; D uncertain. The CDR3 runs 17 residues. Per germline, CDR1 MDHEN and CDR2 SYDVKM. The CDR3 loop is CASSSARRRATNEKLLF. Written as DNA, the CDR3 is TGTGCCAGCAGTTCCGCCCGCAGGAGGGCAACTAATGAAAAACTGCTTTTT.

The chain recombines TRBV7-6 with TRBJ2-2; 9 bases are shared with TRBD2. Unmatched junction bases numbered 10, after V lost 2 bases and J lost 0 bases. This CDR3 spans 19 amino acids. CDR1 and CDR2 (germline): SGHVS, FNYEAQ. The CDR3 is CASSLRAGSGRPNTGELFF. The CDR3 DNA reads TGTGCCAGCAGCTTACGAGCGGGTAGCGGGAGACCGAACACCGGGGAGCTGTTTTTT.

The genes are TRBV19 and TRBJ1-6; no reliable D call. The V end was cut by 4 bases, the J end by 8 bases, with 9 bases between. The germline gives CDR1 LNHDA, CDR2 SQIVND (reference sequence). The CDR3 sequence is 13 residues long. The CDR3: CASSSGGYSPLHF. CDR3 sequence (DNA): TGTGCCAGTAGTAGCGGAGGGTATTCACCCCTCCACTTT.

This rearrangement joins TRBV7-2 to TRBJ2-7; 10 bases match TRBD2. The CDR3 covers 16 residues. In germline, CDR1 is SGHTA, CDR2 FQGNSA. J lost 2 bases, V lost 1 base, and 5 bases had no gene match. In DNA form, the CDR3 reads TGTGCCAGCAGCTTAGACGCCGGGACTAGCGCCTACGAGCAGTACTTC. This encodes CASSLDAGTSAYEQYF.

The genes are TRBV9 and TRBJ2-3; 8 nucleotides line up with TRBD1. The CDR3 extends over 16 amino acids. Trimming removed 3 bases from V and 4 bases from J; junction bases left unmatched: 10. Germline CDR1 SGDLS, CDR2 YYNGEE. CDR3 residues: CASSARQGSGPDTQYF. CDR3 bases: TGTGCCAGCAGCGCCAGACAGGGGAGTGGGCCAGATACGCAGTATTTT.

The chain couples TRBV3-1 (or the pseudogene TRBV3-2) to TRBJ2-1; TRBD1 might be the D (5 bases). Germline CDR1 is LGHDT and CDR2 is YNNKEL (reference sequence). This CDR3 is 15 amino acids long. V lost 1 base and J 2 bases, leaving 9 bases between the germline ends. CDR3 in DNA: TGTGCCAGCAGCCAAGGGACACCAACCTACAATGAGCAGTTCTTC. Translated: CASSQGTPTYNEQFF.

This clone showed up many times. The chain's CDR3 is CASSTYTEAFF. CDR3 in DNA: TGTGCCAGTAGTACCTACACTGAAGCTTTCTTT. The genes are TRBV19 and TRBJ1-1; D is ambiguous. This CDR3 is built from 11 residues. Germline V gives CDR1 LNHDA, CDR2 SQIVND (reference sequence). Deletions cut 4 bases from V and 3 bases from J, with 3 bases between.

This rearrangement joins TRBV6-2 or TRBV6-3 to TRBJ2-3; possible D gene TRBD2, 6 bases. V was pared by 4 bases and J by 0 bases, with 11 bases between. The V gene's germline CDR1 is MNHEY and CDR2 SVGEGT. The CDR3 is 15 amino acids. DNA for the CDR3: TGTGCCAGCAGTTTTTCGGGGACTAGCACAGATACGCAGTATTTT. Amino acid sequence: CASSFSGTSTDTQYF.

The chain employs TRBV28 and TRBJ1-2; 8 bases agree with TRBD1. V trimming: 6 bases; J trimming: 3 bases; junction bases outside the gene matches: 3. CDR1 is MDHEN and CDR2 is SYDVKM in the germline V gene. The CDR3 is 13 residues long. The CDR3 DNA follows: TGTGCCAGCAGCCAGGACAGGGACTATGGCTACACCTTC. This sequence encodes CASSQDRDYGYTF.

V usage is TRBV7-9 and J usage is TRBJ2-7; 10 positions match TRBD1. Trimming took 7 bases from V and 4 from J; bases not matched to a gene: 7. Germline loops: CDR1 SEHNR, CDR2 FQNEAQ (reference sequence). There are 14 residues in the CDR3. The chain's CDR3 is CASIRDRGTYEQYF. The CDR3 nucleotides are TGTGCCAGCATCCGGGACAGGGGAACATACGAGCAGTACTTC.

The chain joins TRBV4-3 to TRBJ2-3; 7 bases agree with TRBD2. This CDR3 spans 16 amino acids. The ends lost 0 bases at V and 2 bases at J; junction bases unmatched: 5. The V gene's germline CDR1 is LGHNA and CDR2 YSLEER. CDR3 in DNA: TGCGCCAGCAGCCAAGATCAGCGGGGATACACAGATACGCAGTATTTT. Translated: CASSQDQRGYTDTQYF.

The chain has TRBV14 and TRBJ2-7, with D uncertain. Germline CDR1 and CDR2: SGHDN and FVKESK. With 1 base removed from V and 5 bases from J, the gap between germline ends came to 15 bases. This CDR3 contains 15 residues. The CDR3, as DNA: TGTGCCAGCAGCCAAGCCTCCGCCGCGCTGCACGAGCAGTACTTC. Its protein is CASSQASAALHEQYF.

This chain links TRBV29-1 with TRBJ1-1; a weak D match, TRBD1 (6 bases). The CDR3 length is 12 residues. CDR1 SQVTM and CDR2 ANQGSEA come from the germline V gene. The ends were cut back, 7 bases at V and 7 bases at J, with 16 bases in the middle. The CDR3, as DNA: TGCAGCGGTATGTACAGGGAGGGTGAAGCTTTCTTT. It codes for CSGMYREGEAFF. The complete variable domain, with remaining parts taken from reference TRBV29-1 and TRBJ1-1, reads SAVISQKPSRDICQRGTSLTIQCQVDSQVTMMFWYRQQPGQSLTLIATANQGSEATYESGFVIDKFPISRPNLTFSTLTVSNMSPEDSSIYLCSGMYREGEAFFGQGTRLTVV.

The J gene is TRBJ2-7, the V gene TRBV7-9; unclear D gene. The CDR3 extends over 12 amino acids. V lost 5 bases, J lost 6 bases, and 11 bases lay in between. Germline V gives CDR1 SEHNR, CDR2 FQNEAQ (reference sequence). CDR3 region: CASSPLGGEQYF. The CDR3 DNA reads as TGTGCCAGCAGCCCCCTCGGTGGCGAGCAGTACTTC.

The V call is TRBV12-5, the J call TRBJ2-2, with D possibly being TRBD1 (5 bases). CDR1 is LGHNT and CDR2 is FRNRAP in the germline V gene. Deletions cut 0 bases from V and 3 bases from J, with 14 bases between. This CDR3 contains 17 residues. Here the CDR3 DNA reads TGTGCTAGTGGTTTGGTACGAGAGACAGAGTACACCGGGGAGCTGTTTTTT. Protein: CASGLVRETEYTGELFF.

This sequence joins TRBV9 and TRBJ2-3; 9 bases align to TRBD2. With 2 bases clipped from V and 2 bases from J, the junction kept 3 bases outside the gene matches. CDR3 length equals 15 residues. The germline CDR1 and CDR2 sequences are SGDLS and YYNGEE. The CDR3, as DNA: TGTGCCAGCAGCGTCCCTAGCGGGAACACAGATACGCAGTATTTT. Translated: CASSVPSGNTDTQYF.

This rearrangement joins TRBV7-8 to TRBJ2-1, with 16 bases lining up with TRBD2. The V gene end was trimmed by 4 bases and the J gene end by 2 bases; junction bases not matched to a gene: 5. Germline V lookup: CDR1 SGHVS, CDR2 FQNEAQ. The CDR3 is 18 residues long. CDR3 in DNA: TGTGCCAGCAGCTGGGGACTAGCGGGAGGGTGGACCTACAATGAGCAGTTCTTC. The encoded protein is CASSWGLAGGWTYNEQFF. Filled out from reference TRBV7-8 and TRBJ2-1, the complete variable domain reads GAGVSQSPRYKVAKRGQDVALRCDPISGHVSLFWYQQALGQGPEFLTYFQNEAQLDKSGLPSDRFFAERPEGSVSTLKIQRTQQEDSAVYLCASSWGLAGGWTYNEQFFGPGTRLTVL.

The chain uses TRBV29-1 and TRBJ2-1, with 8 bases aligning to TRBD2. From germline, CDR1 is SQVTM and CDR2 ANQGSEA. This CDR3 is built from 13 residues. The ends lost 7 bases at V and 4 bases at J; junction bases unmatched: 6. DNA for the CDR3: TGCAGCGCCTGGACTAGCCTTTACAATGAGCAGTTCTTC. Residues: CSAWTSLYNEQFF.

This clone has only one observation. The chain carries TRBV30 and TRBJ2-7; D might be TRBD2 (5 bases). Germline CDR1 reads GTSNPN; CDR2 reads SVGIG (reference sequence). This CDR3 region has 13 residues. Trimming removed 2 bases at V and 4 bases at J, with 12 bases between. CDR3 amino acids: CAWSSDSTYEQYF. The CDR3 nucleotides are TGTGCCTGGAGTTCGGACTCCACGTACGAGCAGTACTTC.